Listed here are 16 T cell receptor beta chains from one sample, sequenced in a study of cytomegalovirus exposure and HLA in healthy donors. Researchers ran the PCR with 60 Vbeta and 13 Jbeta primers. Generated by immunoSEQ multiplex PCR, the TCRdb table keeps only in-frame clones and is missing some. The repertoire includes roughly 100,000 clones, over 80% of them detected once, and approximately 6.9% sits in the top ten. The sequenced sample was PBMCs. The receptor set was obtained from a man aged 25 to 40 in good health and CMV-seropositive.

The CDR3 DNA reads TGTGCCAGCACCGCAGGGGGCGCAGGGACCCAGTACTTC. Encoded protein: CASTAGGAGTQYF. The genes are TRBV2 and TRBJ2-5; 8 bases agree with TRBD1. Germline CDR1 reads SNHLY; CDR2 reads FYNNEI. The CDR3 is 13 residues long. V shed 7 bases, J shed 7 bases, and the junction held 8 bases outside the gene matches.

The J gene is TRBJ2-1, the V gene TRBV15; D is perhaps TRBD1 (5 bases). Germline V CDR1 and CDR2: LNHNV, YYDKDF (reference sequence). This CDR3 is built from 12 residues. V was cut by 4 bases and J by 6 bases, with 7 bases left in between. CDR3 sequence: CATSKGSNEQFF. As DNA, the CDR3 is TGTGCCACCAGCAAGGGGTCCAATGAGCAGTTCTTC.

The rearrangement joins TRBV21-1 to TRBJ2-1; the listed D gene, TRBD1, was not tested against the DNA. TRBV21-1 is tagged as a pseudogene. This CDR3 region has 17 residues. The CDR3 sequence is CASSKVKRQSSYNEQFF. In DNA form, the CDR3 reads TGTGCCAGCAGCAAAGTGAAACGACAAAGCTCCTACAATGAGCAGTTCTTC.

This chain links TRBV15 with TRBJ2-7; 9 nucleotides align to TRBD2. CDR1 is LNHNV, CDR2 YYDKDF, per germline (reference sequence). This CDR3 has 15 amino acids. Germline trimming cut 1 base from V and 3 bases from J; bases unmatched to any gene: 4. The CDR3 DNA sequence: TGTGCCACCAGCAGAGTAGCGGGGGACCTCTACGAGCAGTACTTC. Its protein product is CATSRVAGDLYEQYF.

The chain carries TRBV7-3 and TRBJ2-5; TRBD1 aligns across 8 bases. The germline CDR1 and CDR2 sequences are SGHTA and FQGTGA. The CDR3 length is 13 residues. Trimming at V came to 4 bases and at J to 2 bases, leaving 0 bases not matched to a gene. CDR3 nucleotides: TGTGCCAGCAGCTGGGACAGGCAAGAGACCCAGTACTTC. It specifies CASSWDRQETQYF.

This chain joins TRBV14 and TRBJ2-1, with 8 positions matching TRBD2. V was pared by 4 bases and J by 10 bases, with 9 bases of the junction left unmatched. Germline CDR1 reads SGHDN; CDR2 reads FVKESK. The CDR3 is made up of 14 amino acids. This CDR3 is CASSLQRGRSEQFF. The DNA of the CDR3 is TGTGCCAGCAGCCTTCAGCGGGGGCGTTCGGAGCAGTTCTTC.

The chain employs TRBV28 and TRBJ2-7; D is ambiguous. This CDR3 region has 14 residues. In germline, CDR1 is MDHEN, CDR2 SYDVKM. Trimming left V 5 bases short and J 3 bases short, with 14 bases between. This CDR3 is CASSLLRRVYEQYF. The CDR3 DNA follows: TGTGCCAGCAGTCTCCTACGTCGGGTCTACGAGCAGTACTTC.

J is TRBJ2-5 and V is TRBV6-5; TRBD2 is a possible D gene (7 bases). The assigned J gene may be wrong: the sequence end matches TRBJ2-7 better. Germline V gene lookup returns CDR1 MNHEY and CDR2 SVGAGI. The CDR3 spans 16 residues. The CDR3 DNA reads TGTGCCAGCAGTTACGACCCGGGGGGCCTGTCCTACGAGCAGTACTTC. Its protein is CASSYDPGGLSYEQYF.

The chain has TRBV10-3 and TRBJ2-7; 7 bases are shared with TRBD1. V shed 5 bases, J shed 3 bases, and the junction held 7 bases outside the gene matches. Germline V gene sequence: CDR1 ENHRY, CDR2 SYGVKD. This CDR3 has 14 residues. Here the CDR3 reads CAISQPTGFYEQYF. CDR3 DNA sequence: TGTGCCATCAGTCAACCGACAGGGTTCTACGAGCAGTACTTC.

Only a few counts were recorded for this clone. This chain links TRBV7-9 with TRBJ1-4; no definite D call. CDR3 length: 14 amino acids. Trimming stripped 1 base from V and 8 bases from J, with 11 bases between. In germline, CDR1 is SEHNR, CDR2 FQNEAQ (reference sequence). CDR3 sequence (DNA): TGTGCCAGCAGCTTAGACGCCATTGAGGAAAAACTGTTTTTT. This gives the protein CASSLDAIEEKLFF.

This clone was observed a single time. The rearrangement links TRBV13 to TRBJ1-1, with 8 bases identical to TRBD1. The CDR3 has 14 residues. Per germline, CDR1 PRHDT and CDR2 FYEKMQ (reference sequence). J lost 1 base, V lost 3 bases, and 1 base had no gene match. CDR3 nucleotides: TGTGCCAGCAGCTTCGGGACAGGGAACACTGAAGCTTTCTTT. Its protein product is CASSFGTGNTEAFF.

This chain links TRBV4-1 with TRBJ1-3; D not resolved. CDR3 size: 14 residues. Trimming cost V 1 base and J 0 bases, with 4 bases left between them. Per the germline V gene, CDR1 is MGHRA and CDR2 is YSYEKL. CDR3 amino acids: CASSQVRSGNTIYF. CDR3 DNA: TGCGCCAGCAGCCAAGTTCGCTCTGGAAACACCATATATTTT.

J is TRBJ2-7 and V is TRBV6-1; D is undetermined. V lost 7 bases to trimming and J lost 2 bases, with 15 bases between them. CDR3 size: 14 residues. Germline lookup yields CDR1 MNHNS and CDR2 SASEGT. The CDR3 DNA reads as TGTGCCAGCACGACACGTTCCCAACCCTACGAGCAGTACTTC. As protein: CASTTRSQPYEQYF.

The V call is TRBV10-3, the J call TRBJ2-7, with 15 bases lining up with TRBD2. Losses at the gene ends were 5 bases for V and 5 bases for J; bases not matched to a gene: 7. Looked up from germline, CDR1 is ENHRY and CDR2 is SYGVKD. This CDR3 is 16 amino acids long. Here the CDR3 DNA reads TGTGCCATCAGTAACGGACTAGCGGGGGGGCCTAACGAGCAGTACTTC. As protein: CAISNGLAGGPNEQYF.

The chain combines TRBV7-9 with TRBJ2-7, with TRBD2 as a possible D gene (7 bases). Germline-derived CDR1 and CDR2 are SEHNR and FQNEAQ (reference sequence). The V gene lost 3 bases and the J gene lost 6 bases, with 12 bases spanning the gap. The CDR3 consists of 13 residues. DNA of the CDR3: TGTGCCAGCAGCTTTACAGGGAGGGTCGAGCAGTACTTC. Translation: CASSFTGRVEQYF.

The chain recombines TRBV5-1 with TRBJ1-1; 9 bases fit TRBD1. This CDR3 spans 14 amino acids. Germline trimming cut 4 bases from V and 4 bases from J; bases unmatched to any gene: 5. Germline CDR1 SGHRS, CDR2 YFSETQ. The CDR3 nucleotides read TGCGCCAGCAGCGGGGGACAGGGACCCACTGAAGCTTTCTTT. Its protein is CASSGGQGPTEAFF.